These T cell receptor beta chains were read from a single sample in a study of blood T cell repertoires in COVID-19. Sequencing was performed with immunoSEQ multiplex PCR; in TCRdb, only in-frame clones are kept and a portion is missing. The sample has fewer than 300,000 clones, more than 80% seen once. Sample: peripheral blood. These receptors were taken from a woman between 45 and 65 years old with COVID-19, enrolled during active disease. Both conserved end residues are trimmed from each CDR3. Each record gives: V gene, D gene, J gene, clone size, CDR3 protein. The D gene is left open where the match is weak. Size is stated for part of the rows, as once, few or many counts, or as a class when the clone is expanded.

v_gene: TRBV24-1
d_gene: NA
j_gene: TRBJ2-3
abundance: NA
CDR3aa: ATSDPDRLGGTQY

v_gene: TRBV7-2
d_gene: NA
j_gene: TRBJ2-5
abundance: NA
CDR3aa: ASSPSFGETQY

v_gene: TRBV18
d_gene: NA
j_gene: TRBJ1-1
abundance: NA
CDR3aa: ASSLGAGTEAF

v_gene: TRBV5-5
d_gene: NA
j_gene: TRBJ2-7
abundance: NA
CDR3aa: ASSQQGLPYEQY

v_gene: TRBV10-3
d_gene: NA
j_gene: TRBJ1-6
abundance: NA
CDR3aa: AIRGDTNNSPLH

v_gene: TRBV11-2
d_gene: NA
j_gene: TRBJ1-4
abundance: NA
CDR3aa: ASSLGEYEKLF

v_gene: TRBV5-8
d_gene: TRBD1
j_gene: TRBJ2-3
abundance: NA
CDR3aa: ASSEWDRASDTQY

v_gene: TRBV2
d_gene: TRBD1
j_gene: TRBJ1-3
abundance: medium-sized
CDR3aa: ASRPWTGVGNTIY

v_gene: TRBV25-1
d_gene: NA
j_gene: TRBJ1-2
abundance: NA
CDR3aa: ASTDSNYGYT

v_gene: TRBV7-2
d_gene: NA
j_gene: TRBJ1-5
abundance: few
CDR3aa: ASSLDGGQPQH

v_gene: TRBV5-1
d_gene: TRBD1
j_gene: TRBJ2-7
abundance: NA
CDR3aa: ASSLPTDREEQY

v_gene: TRBV11-2
d_gene: NA
j_gene: TRBJ1-4
abundance: NA
CDR3aa: ASSLVPGGWGEKLF

v_gene: TRBV5-6
d_gene: NA
j_gene: TRBJ2-2
abundance: NA
CDR3aa: ASSLGHGELF

v_gene: TRBV19
d_gene: TRBD1
j_gene: TRBJ2-2
abundance: NA
CDR3aa: ASSIPRQGMNTGELF

v_gene: TRBV7-9
d_gene: NA
j_gene: TRBJ2-1
abundance: NA
CDR3aa: ASSLRPLGRTDNEQF

v_gene: TRBV2
d_gene: NA
j_gene: TRBJ2-1
abundance: NA
CDR3aa: ASITPTGVVDEQF

v_gene: TRBV7-3
d_gene: TRBD1
j_gene: TRBJ1-2
abundance: once
CDR3aa: ASSSSGTATYSNYGYT

v_gene: TRBV19
d_gene: TRBD1
j_gene: TRBJ2-1
abundance: once
CDR3aa: ASSADRGSNNEQF

v_gene: TRBV2
d_gene: TRBD2
j_gene: TRBJ2-1
abundance: NA
CDR3aa: ASRSRTSMNNEQF

v_gene: TRBV7-9
d_gene: TRBD1
j_gene: TRBJ1-5
abundance: once
CDR3aa: ASSPGQPNQPQH

v_gene: TRBV30
d_gene: TRBD1
j_gene: TRBJ1-2
abundance: NA
CDR3aa: AWSVLTGGDYGYT

v_gene: TRBV27
d_gene: NA
j_gene: TRBJ2-7
abundance: once
CDR3aa: ASSLTQGSHEQY

v_gene: TRBV19
d_gene: TRBD1
j_gene: TRBJ2-7
abundance: NA
CDR3aa: ASSPFIGGRGPYEQY

v_gene: TRBV6-6
d_gene: NA
j_gene: TRBJ2-5
abundance: NA
CDR3aa: ASSYPQSSRGETQY

v_gene: TRBV25-1
d_gene: TRBD1
j_gene: TRBJ2-7
abundance: NA
CDR3aa: ASSELGTGSHEQY

v_gene: TRBV9
d_gene: NA
j_gene: TRBJ2-1
abundance: NA
CDR3aa: ASSVVVSSYNEQF

v_gene: TRBV5-1
d_gene: TRBD2
j_gene: TRBJ2-2
abundance: once
CDR3aa: ASSTGLAGGPNTGELF

v_gene: TRBV11-3
d_gene: TRBD2
j_gene: TRBJ2-5
abundance: NA
CDR3aa: ASSLGLAGGGETQY

v_gene: TRBV6-6
d_gene: TRBD2
j_gene: TRBJ2-7
abundance: NA
CDR3aa: ASSYSAGGMNEQY

v_gene: TRBV3-1/TRBV3-2
d_gene: TRBD1
j_gene: TRBJ1-5
abundance: NA
CDR3aa: ASSQVPTGGNQPQH

v_gene: TRBV6-2/TRBV6-3
d_gene: TRBD2
j_gene: TRBJ2-7
abundance: NA
CDR3aa: ASSLGLAGGPREQY

v_gene: TRBV5-1
d_gene: TRBD2
j_gene: TRBJ2-2
abundance: NA
CDR3aa: ASSLTGGGTGELF

v_gene: TRBV7-9
d_gene: NA
j_gene: TRBJ1-2
abundance: few
CDR3aa: ASSSQTTPYGYT

v_gene: TRBV3-1/TRBV3-2
d_gene: NA
j_gene: TRBJ2-1
abundance: NA
CDR3aa: ASSQIPLGGEQF

v_gene: TRBV11-2
d_gene: TRBD1
j_gene: TRBJ1-2
abundance: NA
CDR3aa: ASSQTGTVPYGYT

v_gene: TRBV18
d_gene: NA
j_gene: TRBJ1-2
abundance: NA
CDR3aa: ASSPGLYGYT

v_gene: TRBV28
d_gene: NA
j_gene: TRBJ1-5
abundance: NA
CDR3aa: ASSSGSHQPQH

v_gene: TRBV5-6
d_gene: TRBD2
j_gene: TRBJ2-2
abundance: NA
CDR3aa: ASSFLLAGATGELF

v_gene: TRBV5-5
d_gene: NA
j_gene: TRBJ1-6
abundance: once
CDR3aa: ASDATSSYNSPLH

v_gene: TRBV27
d_gene: NA
j_gene: TRBJ2-1
abundance: NA
CDR3aa: ASSLAPSVSPNNEQF

v_gene: TRBV27
d_gene: TRBD1
j_gene: TRBJ1-2
abundance: many
CDR3aa: ASSSSPDRAFNGYT

v_gene: TRBV12-3/TRBV12-4
d_gene: NA
j_gene: TRBJ2-1
abundance: NA
CDR3aa: ASTIAPPLSLV

v_gene: TRBV11-2
d_gene: NA
j_gene: TRBJ2-1
abundance: NA
CDR3aa: ASSLDGRADNEQF

v_gene: TRBV12-3/TRBV12-4
d_gene: NA
j_gene: TRBJ1-2
abundance: NA
CDR3aa: ASSLVESYGYT

v_gene: TRBV12-3/TRBV12-4
d_gene: NA
j_gene: TRBJ1-4
abundance: NA
CDR3aa: ASSFRRNEKLF

v_gene: TRBV11-2
d_gene: NA
j_gene: TRBJ1-3
abundance: NA
CDR3aa: ASSSAGYSGNTIY

v_gene: TRBV21-1
d_gene: NA
j_gene: TRBJ1-5
abundance: NA
CDR3aa: ASSRQYSNQPQH

v_gene: TRBV4-3
d_gene: NA
j_gene: TRBJ1-6
abundance: NA
CDR3aa: ASSQDAQGIGSPLH

v_gene: TRBV4-1
d_gene: NA
j_gene: TRBJ2-7
abundance: NA
CDR3aa: ASSQGNGALYEQY

v_gene: TRBV11-3
d_gene: NA
j_gene: TRBJ2-1
abundance: NA
CDR3aa: ASSQGSVAYNEQF

v_gene: TRBV7-9
d_gene: TRBD1
j_gene: TRBJ2-7
abundance: NA
CDR3aa: ASSLQTGSSYEQY

v_gene: TRBV2
d_gene: NA
j_gene: TRBJ2-3
abundance: NA
CDR3aa: ASSGQGPPRSTDTQY

v_gene: TRBV14
d_gene: NA
j_gene: TRBJ2-2
abundance: NA
CDR3aa: ASSLRQGLGTGELF